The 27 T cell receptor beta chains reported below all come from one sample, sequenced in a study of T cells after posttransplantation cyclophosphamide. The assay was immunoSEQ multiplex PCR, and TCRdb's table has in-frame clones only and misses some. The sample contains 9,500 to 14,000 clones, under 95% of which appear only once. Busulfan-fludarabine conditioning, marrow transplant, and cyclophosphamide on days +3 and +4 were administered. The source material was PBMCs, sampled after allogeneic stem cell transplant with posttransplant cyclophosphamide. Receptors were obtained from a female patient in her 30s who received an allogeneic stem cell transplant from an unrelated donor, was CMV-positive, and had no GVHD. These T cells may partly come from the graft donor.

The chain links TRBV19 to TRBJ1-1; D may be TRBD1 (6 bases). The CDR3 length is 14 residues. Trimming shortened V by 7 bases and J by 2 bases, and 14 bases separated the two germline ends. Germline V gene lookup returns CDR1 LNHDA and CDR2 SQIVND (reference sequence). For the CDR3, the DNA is TGTGCCAGTATCCTCCCAGGGGCAAACACTGAAGCTTTCTTT. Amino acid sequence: CASILPGANTEAFF.

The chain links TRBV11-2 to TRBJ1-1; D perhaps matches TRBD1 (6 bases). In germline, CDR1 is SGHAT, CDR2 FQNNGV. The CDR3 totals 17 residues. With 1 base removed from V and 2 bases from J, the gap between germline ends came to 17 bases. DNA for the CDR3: TGTGCCAGCAGCTTAGGTGGGGTGGGGGCCGGTAACACTGAAGCTTTCTTT. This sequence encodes CASSLGGVGAGNTEAFF.

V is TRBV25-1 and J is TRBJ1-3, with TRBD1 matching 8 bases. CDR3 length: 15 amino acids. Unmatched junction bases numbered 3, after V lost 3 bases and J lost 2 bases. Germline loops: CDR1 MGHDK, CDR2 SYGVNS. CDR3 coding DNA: TGTGCCAGCAGTGAGCGACAGGGGCCTGGAAACACCATATATTTT. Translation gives CASSERQGPGNTIYF. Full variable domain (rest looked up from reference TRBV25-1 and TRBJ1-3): EADIYQTPRYLVIGTGKKITLECSQTMGHDKMYWYQQDPGMELHLIHYSYGVNSTEKGDLSSESTVSRIRTEHFPLTLESARPSHTSQYLCASSERQGPGNTIYFGEGSWLTVV.

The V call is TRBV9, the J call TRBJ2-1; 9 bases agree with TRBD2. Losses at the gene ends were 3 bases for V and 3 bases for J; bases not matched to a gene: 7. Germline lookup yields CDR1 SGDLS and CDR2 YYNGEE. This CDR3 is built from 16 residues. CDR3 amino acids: CASSEQAGGLYNEQFF. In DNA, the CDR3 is TGTGCCAGCAGCGAGCAAGCGGGGGGCCTCTACAATGAGCAGTTCTTC.

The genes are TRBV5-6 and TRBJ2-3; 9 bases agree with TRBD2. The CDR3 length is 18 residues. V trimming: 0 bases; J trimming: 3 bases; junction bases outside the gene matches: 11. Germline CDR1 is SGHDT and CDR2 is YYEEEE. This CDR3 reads CASSLEAGGQQLTDTQYF. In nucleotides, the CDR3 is TGTGCCAGCAGCTTGGAGGCGGGGGGGCAACAACTAACAGATACGCAGTATTTT.

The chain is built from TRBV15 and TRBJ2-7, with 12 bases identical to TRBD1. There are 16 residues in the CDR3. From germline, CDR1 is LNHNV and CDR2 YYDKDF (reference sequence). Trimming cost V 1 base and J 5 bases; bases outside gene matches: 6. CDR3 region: CATSRGGTGGPHEQYF. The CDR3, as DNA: TGTGCCACCAGCAGAGGTGGGACAGGGGGCCCCCACGAGCAGTACTTC.

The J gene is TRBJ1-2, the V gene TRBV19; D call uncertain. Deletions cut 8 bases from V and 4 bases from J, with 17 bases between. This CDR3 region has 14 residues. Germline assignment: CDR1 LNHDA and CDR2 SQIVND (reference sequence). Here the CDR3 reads CASWKSDNPYGYTF. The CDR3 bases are TGTGCCAGTTGGAAGTCAGACAATCCCTATGGCTACACCTTC. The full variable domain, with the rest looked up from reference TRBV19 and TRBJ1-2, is DGGITQSPKYLFRKEGQNVTLSCEQNLNHDAMYWYRQDPGQGLRLIYYSQIVNDFQKGDIAEGYSVSREKKESFPLTVTSAQKNPTAFYLCASWKSDNPYGYTFGSGTRLTVV.

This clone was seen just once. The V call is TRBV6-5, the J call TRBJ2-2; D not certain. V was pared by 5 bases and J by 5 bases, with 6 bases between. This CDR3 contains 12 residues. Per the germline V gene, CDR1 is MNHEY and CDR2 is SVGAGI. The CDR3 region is CASSQRTGELFF. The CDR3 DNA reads TGTGCCAGCAGTCAGAGGACCGGGGAGCTGTTTTTT.

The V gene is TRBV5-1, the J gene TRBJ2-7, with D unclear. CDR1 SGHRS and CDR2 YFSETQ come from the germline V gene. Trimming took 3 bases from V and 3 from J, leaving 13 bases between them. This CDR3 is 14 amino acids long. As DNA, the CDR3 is TGCGCCAGCAGCTCCATAGTACCCCACTACGAGCAGTACTTC. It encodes CASSSIVPHYEQYF.

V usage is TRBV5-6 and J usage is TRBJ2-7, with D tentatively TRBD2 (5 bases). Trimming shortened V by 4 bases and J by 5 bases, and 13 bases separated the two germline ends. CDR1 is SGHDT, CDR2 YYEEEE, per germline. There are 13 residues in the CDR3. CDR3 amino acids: CASSGPGSHEQYF. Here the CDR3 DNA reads TGTGCCAGCAGCGGCCCGGGAAGCCACGAGCAGTACTTC.

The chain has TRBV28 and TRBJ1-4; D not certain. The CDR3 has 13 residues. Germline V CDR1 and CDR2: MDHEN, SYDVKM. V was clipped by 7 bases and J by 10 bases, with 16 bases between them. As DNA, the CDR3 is TGTGCCAGCAAACTTCCGGGAGGCGGAAAACTGTTTTTT. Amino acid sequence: CASKLPGGGKLFF. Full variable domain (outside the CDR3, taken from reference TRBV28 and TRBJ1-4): DVKVTQSSRYLVKRTGEKVFLECVQDMDHENMFWYRQDPGLGLRLIYFSYDVKMKEKGDIPEGYSVSREKKERFSLILESASTNQTSMYLCASKLPGGGKLFFGSGTQLSVL.

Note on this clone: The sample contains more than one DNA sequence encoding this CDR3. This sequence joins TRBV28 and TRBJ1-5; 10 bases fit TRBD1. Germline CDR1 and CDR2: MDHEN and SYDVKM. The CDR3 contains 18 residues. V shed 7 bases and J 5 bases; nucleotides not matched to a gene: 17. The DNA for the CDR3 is TGTGCCAGCACACTCGACAGGGGGCCTAACAGGGACTATCAGCCCCAGCATTTT. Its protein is CASTLDRGPNRDYQPQHF.

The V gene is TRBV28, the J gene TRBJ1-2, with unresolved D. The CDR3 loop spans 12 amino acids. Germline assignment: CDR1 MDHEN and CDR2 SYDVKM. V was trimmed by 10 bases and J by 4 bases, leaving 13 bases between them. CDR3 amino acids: CATNVGVYGYTF. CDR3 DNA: TGTGCCACCAACGTGGGAGTCTATGGCTACACCTTC.

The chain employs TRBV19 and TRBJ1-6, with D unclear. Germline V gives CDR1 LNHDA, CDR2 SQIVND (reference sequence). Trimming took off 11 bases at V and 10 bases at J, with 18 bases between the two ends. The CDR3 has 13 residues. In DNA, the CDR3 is TGTGCCTCCAAGAGGATCGAGGGATCACCCCTCCACTTT. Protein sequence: CASKRIEGSPLHF.

The CDR3 loop reads CSVDEQGADTQYF. CDR3 DNA: TGCAGCGTTGACGAGCAGGGGGCAGATACGCAGTATTTT. The chain combines TRBV29-1 with TRBJ2-3, with 7 bases identical to TRBD1. CDR3 length equals 13 residues. Germline lookup yields CDR1 SQVTM and CDR2 ANQGSEA. The V gene end was trimmed by 3 bases and the J gene end by 4 bases; junction bases not matched to a gene: 4.

In DNA, the CDR3 is TGTGCCATCAGTGAGTCGACCGGCAGGAGGGAGGGCTACACCTTC. As protein: CAISESTGRREGYTF. The V and J genes are TRBV10-3 and TRBJ1-2; D is uncertain. Germline V gives CDR1 ENHRY, CDR2 SYGVKD. The CDR3 consists of 15 residues. V lost 0 bases and J lost 8, with 16 bases in between.

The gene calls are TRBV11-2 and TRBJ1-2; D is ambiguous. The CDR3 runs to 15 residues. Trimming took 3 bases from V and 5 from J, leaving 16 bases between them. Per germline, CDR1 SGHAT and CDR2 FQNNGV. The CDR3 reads CASSLRALTPYGYTF. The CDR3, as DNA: TGTGCCAGCAGCTTGAGGGCTCTAACACCGTATGGCTACACCTTC.

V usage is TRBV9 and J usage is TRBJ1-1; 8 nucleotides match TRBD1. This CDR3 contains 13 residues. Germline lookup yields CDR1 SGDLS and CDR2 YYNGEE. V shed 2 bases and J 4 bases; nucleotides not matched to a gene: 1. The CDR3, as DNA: TGTGCCAGCAGCGTTGACAGGGGCACTGAAGCTTTCTTT. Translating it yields CASSVDRGTEAFF. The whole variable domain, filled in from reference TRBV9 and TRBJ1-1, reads DSGVTQTPKHLITATGQRVTLRCSPRSGDLSVYWYQQSLDQGLQFLIQYYNGEERAKGNILERFSAQQFPDLHSELNLSSLELGDSALYFCASSVDRGTEAFFGQGTRLTVV.

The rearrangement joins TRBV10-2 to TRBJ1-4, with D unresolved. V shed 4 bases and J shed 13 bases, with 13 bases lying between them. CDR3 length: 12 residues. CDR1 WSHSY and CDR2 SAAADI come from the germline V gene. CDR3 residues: CASSGHSRGLFF. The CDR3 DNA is TGCGCCAGCAGTGGACACTCGCGGGGACTGTTTTTT.

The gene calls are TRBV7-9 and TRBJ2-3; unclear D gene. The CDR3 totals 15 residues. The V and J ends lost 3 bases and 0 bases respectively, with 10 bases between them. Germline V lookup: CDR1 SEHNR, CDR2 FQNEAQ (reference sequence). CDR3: CASSFLQISTDTQYF. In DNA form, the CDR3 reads TGTGCCAGCAGCTTCCTACAGATAAGCACAGATACGCAGTATTTT.

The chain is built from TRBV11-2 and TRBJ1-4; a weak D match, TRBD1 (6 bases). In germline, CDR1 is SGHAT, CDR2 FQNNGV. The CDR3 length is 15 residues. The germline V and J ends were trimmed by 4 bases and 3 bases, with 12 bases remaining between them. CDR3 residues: CASSYNRVPNEKLFF. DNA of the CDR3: TGTGCCAGCAGCTACAACAGGGTCCCTAATGAAAAACTGTTTTTT.

The CDR3 DNA is TGCGCCAGCAGCTTGGAGGGCGGGGGGGCTGGAGATACGCAGTATTTT. This translates into CASSLEGGGAGDTQYF. J is TRBJ2-3 and V is TRBV5-1; 9 nucleotides line up with TRBD2. Looked up from germline, CDR1 is SGHRS and CDR2 is YFSETQ. Germline trimming cut 0 bases from V and 5 bases from J; bases unmatched to any gene: 7. CDR3 length: 16 amino acids.

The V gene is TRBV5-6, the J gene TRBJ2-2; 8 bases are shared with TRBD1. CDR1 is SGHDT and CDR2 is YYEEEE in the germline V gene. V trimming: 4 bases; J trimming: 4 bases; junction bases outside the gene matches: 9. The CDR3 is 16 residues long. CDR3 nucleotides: TGTGCCAGCAGCCCCCCGGGACAGGCGGTCACCGGGGAGCTGTTTTTT. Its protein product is CASSPPGQAVTGELFF.

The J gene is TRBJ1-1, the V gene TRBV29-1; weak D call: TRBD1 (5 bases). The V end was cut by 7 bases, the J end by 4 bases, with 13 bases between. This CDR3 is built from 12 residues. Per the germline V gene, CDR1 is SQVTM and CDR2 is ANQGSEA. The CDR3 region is CSAMTATTEAFF. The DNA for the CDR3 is TGCAGCGCTATGACAGCGACCACTGAAGCTTTCTTT.

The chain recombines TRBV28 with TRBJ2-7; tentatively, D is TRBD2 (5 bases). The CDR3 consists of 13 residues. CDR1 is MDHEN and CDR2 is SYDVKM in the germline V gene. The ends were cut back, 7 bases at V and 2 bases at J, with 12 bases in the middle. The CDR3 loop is CASISGVAYEQYF. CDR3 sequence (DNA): TGTGCCAGCATTTCCGGGGTAGCCTACGAGCAGTACTTC.

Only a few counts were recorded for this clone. DNA for the CDR3: TGTGCCAGCAGTGATCCTGCCTTAGCACGCTACGAGCAGTACTTC. This translates into CASSDPALARYEQYF. This chain joins TRBV6-1 and TRBJ2-7; unclear D gene. V shed 3 bases and J shed 3 bases, with 15 bases lying between them. This CDR3 contains 15 residues. Germline V gene sequence: CDR1 MNHNS, CDR2 SASEGT.

The CDR3 nucleotides read TGTGCCAGCATAGAACAGAAACCCAATCAGCCCCAGCATTTT. As protein: CASIEQKPNQPQHF. The J gene is TRBJ1-5, the V gene TRBV28; D not certain. Germline assignment: CDR1 MDHEN and CDR2 SYDVKM. V lost 7 bases to trimming and J lost 3 bases, with 13 bases between them. CDR3 length: 14 residues.